These T cell receptor beta chains were read from a single sample in a study of CD4 T cells in relation to SARS-CoV-2 and coronaviruses. Assay: immunoSEQ multiplex PCR; the TCRdb copy retains only in-frame clones and omits some. The table includes around 20,000 clones, roughly 66% detected once. No antigen is known for these receptors. The sequenced sample consisted of CD4+ T cells from PBMCs, cultured in vitro. These receptors came from a human donor in good health. The CDR3 runs from the conserved cysteine through the conserved F or W. The D gene is left open where the match is weak. Clone size appears in some rows only: once, few, many, or a class for an expanded clone.

>TRBJ2-1|TRBV11-2|TRBD2|.
CASSPPGGNLNEQFF
TGTGCCAGCAGCCCCCCCGGGGGGAACCTCAATGAGCAGTTCTTC
>TRBJ1-5|TRBV6-5|.|few
CASDSSRGNQPQHF
TGTGCCTCCGACAGTTCAAGGGGGAATCAGCCCCAGCATTTT
>TRBJ1-3|TRBV5-1|.|.
CASSGLPSGASTGNTIYF
TGCGCCAGCAGCGGGCTCCCCTCAGGGGCTTCGACTGGAAACACCATATATTTT
>TRBJ2-2|TRBV30|.|few
CAWSAWAPNTGELFF
TGTGCCTGGAGTGCGTGGGCGCCGAACACCGGGGAGCTGTTTTTT
>TRBJ2-7|TRBV11-2|TRBD1|.
CASSFSGQGYEQYF
TGTGCCAGCAGCTTTTCGGGACAGGGGTACGAGCAGTACTTC
>TRBJ1-5|TRBV10-3|TRBD1|.
CAISESTGGAGWGNQPQHF
TGTGCCATCAGTGAATCTACAGGGGGCGCAGGTTGGGGCAATCAGCCCCAGCATTTT
>TRBJ1-2|TRBV19|.|.
CASSIVGFYGYTF
TGTGCCAGTAGTATTGTCGGTTTCTATGGCTACACCTTC
>TRBJ1-6|TRBV3-1/TRBV3-2|.|few
CASSQGRKGYNSPLHF
TGTGCCAGCAGCCAAGGGAGGAAGGGGTATAATTCACCCCTCCACTTT
>TRBJ2-5|TRBV10-3|.|.
CAMGSSAQETQYF
TGTGCCATGGGAAGCTCAGCTCAAGAGACCCAGTACTTC
>TRBJ2-1|TRBV3-1/TRBV3-2|.|few
CASSPGQEGYNEQFF
TGTGCCAGCAGTCCAGGACAGGAGGGTTACAATGAGCAGTTCTTC
>TRBJ1-2|TRBV5-4|.|few
CASSLDPGSEYGYTF
TGTGCCAGCAGCTTGGATCCAGGGTCCGAGTATGGCTACACCTTC
>TRBJ2-1|TRBV13|TRBD2|.
CASSLDRGGARNEQFF
TGTGCCAGCAGCTTAGATCGGGGGGGGGCCCGCAATGAGCAGTTCTTC
>TRBJ2-2|TRBV19|TRBD1|.
CASRGQGTTGELFF
TGTGCCAGTAGGGGACAGGGAACTACCGGGGAGCTGTTTTTT
>TRBJ2-5|TRBV5-6|TRBD2|.
CASSLISLAEETQYF
TGTGCCAGCAGCTTGATATCACTAGCGGAAGAGACCCAGTACTTC
>TRBJ2-7|TRBV4-1|TRBD2|.
CASSRGPYGLAEPYEQYF
TGCGCCAGCAGCCGCGGACCCTACGGACTAGCAGAACCCTACGAGCAGTACTTC
>TRBJ2-6|TRBV7-2|TRBD1|.
CAGKGQVAGANVLTF
TGTGCCGGAAAGGGACAGGTCGCCGGGGCCAACGTCCTGACTTTC
>TRBJ2-3|TRBV7-2|.|.
CAGGGGGTDTQYF
TGTGCTGGCGGTGGAGGGGGCACAGATACGCAGTATTTT
>TRBJ1-1|TRBV19|.|.
CASSPRPVGTEAFF
TGTGCCAGTAGTCCCCGACCGGTAGGCACTGAAGCTTTCTTT
>TRBJ2-5|TRBV20-1|.|.
CSASPPRAGSYQETQYF
TGCAGTGCCAGTCCCCCGAGGGCAGGGTCGTACCAAGAGACCCAGTACTTC
>TRBJ2-3|TRBV3-1/TRBV3-2|.|.
CASSQDTGGSTDTQYF
TGTGCCAGCAGCCAAGATACGGGCGGGAGCACAGATACGCAGTATTTT
>TRBJ1-5|TRBV27|.|.
CASSEQGRQPQHF
TGTGCCAGCAGTGAACAGGGAAGGCAGCCCCAGCATTTT
>TRBJ2-3|TRBV7-9|TRBD2|once
CASSTRAGLADTQYF
TGTGCCAGCAGCACTAGGGCGGGACTAGCGGATACGCAGTATTTT
>TRBJ2-5|TRBV6-2/TRBV6-3|.|.
CASSYSRAGLNQETQYF
TGTGCCAGCAGTTACTCAAGAGCGGGTTTGAATCAAGAGACCCAGTACTTC
>TRBJ2-2|TRBV27|TRBD1|.
CASSLPTGGAGTGELFF
TGTGCCAGCAGCCTACCTACAGGGGGCGCAGGGACCGGGGAGCTGTTTTTT